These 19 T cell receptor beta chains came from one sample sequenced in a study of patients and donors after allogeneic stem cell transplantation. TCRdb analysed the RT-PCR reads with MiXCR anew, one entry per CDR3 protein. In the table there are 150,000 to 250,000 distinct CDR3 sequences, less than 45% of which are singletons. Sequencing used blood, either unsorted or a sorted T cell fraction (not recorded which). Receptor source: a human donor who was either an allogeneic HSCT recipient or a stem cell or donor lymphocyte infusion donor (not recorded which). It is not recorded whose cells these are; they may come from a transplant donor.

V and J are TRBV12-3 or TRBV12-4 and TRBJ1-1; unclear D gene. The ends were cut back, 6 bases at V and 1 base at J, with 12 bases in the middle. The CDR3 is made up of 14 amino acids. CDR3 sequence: CASSQRVGNTEAFF. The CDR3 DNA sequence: TGTGCCAGCAGCCAAAGGGTGGGGAACACTGAAGCTTTCTTT.

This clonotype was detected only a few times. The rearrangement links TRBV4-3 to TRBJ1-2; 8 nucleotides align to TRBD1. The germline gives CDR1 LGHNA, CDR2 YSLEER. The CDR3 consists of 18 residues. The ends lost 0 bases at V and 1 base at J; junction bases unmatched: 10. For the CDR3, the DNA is TGCGCCAGCAGCCAAGACGGCGGGACAGGTCCCTTTAACTATGGCTACACCTTC. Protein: CASSQDGGTGPFNYGYTF.

The CDR3 DNA is TGTGCCAGCAGTTTAGCGCGGCTAGCGGGAGCGGATACGCAGTATTTT. Its protein is CASSLARLAGADTQYF. J is TRBJ2-3 and V is TRBV12-3 or TRBV12-4; 10 positions match TRBD2. Trimming cost V 0 bases and J 6 bases; bases outside gene matches: 6. The length of the CDR3 is 16 residues.

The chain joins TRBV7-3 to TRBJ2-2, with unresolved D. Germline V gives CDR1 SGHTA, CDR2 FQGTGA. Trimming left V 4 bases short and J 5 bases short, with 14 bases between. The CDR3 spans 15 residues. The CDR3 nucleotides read TGTGCCAGCAGCTACCTACCTTATAGAACCGGGGAGCTGTTTTTT. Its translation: CASSYLPYRTGELFF.

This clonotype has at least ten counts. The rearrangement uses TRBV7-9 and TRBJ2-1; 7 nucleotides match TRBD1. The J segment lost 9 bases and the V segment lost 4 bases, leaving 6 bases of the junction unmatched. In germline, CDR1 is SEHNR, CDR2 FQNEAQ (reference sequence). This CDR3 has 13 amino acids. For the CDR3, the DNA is TGTGCCAGCAGCTCGACAGGGATCGGTGAGCAGTTCTTC. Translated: CASSSTGIGEQFF.

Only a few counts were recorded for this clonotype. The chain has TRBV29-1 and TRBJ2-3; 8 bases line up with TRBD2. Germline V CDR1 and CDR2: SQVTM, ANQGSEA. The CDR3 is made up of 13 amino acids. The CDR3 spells CSGSSGSTDTQYF. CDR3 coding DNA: TGCAGTGGTTCTAGCGGGAGCACAGATACGCAGTATTTT.

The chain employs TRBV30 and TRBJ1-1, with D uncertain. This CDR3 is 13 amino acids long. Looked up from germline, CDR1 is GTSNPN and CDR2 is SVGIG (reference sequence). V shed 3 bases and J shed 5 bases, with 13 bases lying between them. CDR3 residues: CAWSRQVVTEAFF. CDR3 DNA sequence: TGTGCCTGGAGCCGTCAGGTGGTGACTGAAGCTTTCTTT.

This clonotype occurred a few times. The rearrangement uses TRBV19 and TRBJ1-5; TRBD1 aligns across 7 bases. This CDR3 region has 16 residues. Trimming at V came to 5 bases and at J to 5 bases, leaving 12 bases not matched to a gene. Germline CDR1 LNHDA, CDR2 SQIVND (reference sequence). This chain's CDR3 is CASSLRTGPSYQPQHF. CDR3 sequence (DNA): TGTGCCAGTAGTCTCCGGACAGGACCGTCCTATCAGCCCCAGCATTTT.

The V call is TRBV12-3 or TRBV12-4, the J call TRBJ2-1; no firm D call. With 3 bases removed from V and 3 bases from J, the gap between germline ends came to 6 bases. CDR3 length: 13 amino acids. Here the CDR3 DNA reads TGTGCCAGCAGTTTTAATCTCTACAATGAGCAGTTCTTC. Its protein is CASSFNLYNEQFF.

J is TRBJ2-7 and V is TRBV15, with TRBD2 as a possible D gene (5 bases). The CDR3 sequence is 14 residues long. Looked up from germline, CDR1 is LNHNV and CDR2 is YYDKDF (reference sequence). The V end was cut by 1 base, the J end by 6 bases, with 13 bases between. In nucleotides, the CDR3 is TGTGCCACCAGCAGAGCGGGGTGGCTTTCCGAGCAGTACTTC. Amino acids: CATSRAGWLSEQYF.

In nucleotides, the CDR3 is TGCGCCAGCAGCCGCGGTGAGGGCTACGAGCAGTACTTC. Translation gives CASSRGEGYEQYF. The V gene is TRBV5-1, the J gene TRBJ2-7, with D possibly matching TRBD2 (5 bases). Germline lookup yields CDR1 SGHRS and CDR2 YFSETQ. Between the trimmed V and J ends, which lost 4 bases and 3 bases, there was a span of 11 bases. This CDR3 has 13 residues.

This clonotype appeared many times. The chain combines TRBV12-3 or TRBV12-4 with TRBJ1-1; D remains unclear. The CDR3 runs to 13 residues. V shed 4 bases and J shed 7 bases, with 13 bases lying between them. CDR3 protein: CASSSPDGYEAFF. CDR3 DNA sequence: TGTGCCAGCAGTTCCCCGGACGGCTATGAAGCTTTCTTT.

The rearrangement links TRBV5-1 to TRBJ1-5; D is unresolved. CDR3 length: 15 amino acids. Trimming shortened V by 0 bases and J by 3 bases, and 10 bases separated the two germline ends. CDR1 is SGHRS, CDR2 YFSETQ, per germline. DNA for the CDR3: TGCGCCAGCAGCTTGGGCTCTTTCGACAATCAGCCCCAGCATTTT. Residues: CASSLGSFDNQPQHF.

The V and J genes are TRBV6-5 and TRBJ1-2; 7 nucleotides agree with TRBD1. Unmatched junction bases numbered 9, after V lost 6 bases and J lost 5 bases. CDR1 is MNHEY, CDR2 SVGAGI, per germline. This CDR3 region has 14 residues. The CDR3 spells CASSRDSGTYGYTF. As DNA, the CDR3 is TGTGCCAGCAGCCGGGACAGCGGAACGTATGGCTACACCTTC.

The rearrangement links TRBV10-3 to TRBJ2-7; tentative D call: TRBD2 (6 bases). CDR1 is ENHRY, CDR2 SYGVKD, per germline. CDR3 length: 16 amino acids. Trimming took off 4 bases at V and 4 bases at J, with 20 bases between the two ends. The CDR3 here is CAISVDLTGVGYEQYF. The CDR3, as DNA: TGTGCCATCAGTGTTGATTTAACGGGAGTAGGGTACGAGCAGTACTTC.

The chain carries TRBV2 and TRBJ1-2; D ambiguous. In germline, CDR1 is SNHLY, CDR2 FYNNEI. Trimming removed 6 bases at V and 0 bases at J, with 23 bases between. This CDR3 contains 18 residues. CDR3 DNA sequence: TGTGCCAGCAGAGACCGGACCTACCGACCGTCAACTAACTATGGCTACACCTTC. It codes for CASRDRTYRPSTNYGYTF.

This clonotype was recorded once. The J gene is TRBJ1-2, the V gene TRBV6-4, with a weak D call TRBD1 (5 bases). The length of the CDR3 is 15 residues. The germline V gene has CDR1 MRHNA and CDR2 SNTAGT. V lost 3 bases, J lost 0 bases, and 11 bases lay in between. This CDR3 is CASSEGWGANYGYTF. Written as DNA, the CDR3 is TGTGCCAGCAGTGAAGGGTGGGGCGCTAACTATGGCTACACCTTC.

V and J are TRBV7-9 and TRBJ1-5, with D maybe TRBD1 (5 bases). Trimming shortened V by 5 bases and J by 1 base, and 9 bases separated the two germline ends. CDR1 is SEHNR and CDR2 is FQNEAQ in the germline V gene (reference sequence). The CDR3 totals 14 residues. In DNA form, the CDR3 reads TGTGCCAGCAGCGACCAGGGCAGCAATCAGCCCCAGCATTTT. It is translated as CASSDQGSNQPQHF.

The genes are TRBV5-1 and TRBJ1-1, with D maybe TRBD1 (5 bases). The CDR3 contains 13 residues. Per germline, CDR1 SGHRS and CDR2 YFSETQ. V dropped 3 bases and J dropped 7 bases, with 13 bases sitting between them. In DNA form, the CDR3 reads TGCGCCAGCAGCTCGCAGGGTACTGGTGAAGCTTTCTTT. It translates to CASSSQGTGEAFF.